This TCR beta chain was recorded in a study of OX40 agonist ivuxolimab in advanced cancers. Study background: Intravenous ivuxolimab was administered to patients every 2 weeks at 0.01 to 10 mg/kg. Age averaged about 66 years (range 23 to 79), and 82.7% were male. Study-wide results and limits: CD8+ T cells were the subset that, on average, had more expanded clones than CD4+.

TCRdb's copy holds only in-frame clones and misses some; the assay was immunoSEQ multiplex PCR. Among 80,000 to 100,000 clones listed, around 87% were seen once. Details on this clone: Its antigen is unidentified.

Germline assignment: CDR1 MNHNY and CDR2 SVGAGI (reference sequence). The CDR3 has 16 amino acids. The V and J ends lost 2 bases and 6 bases, in that order; junction bases with no gene match: 10. The sequenced sample was CD4+ or CD8+ T cells sorted from blood, obtained in a trial of the OX40 agonist ivuxolimab. V is TRBV6-6 and J is TRBJ2-7, with TRBD2 matching over 10 bases. This TCR derives from an adult with an advanced solid tumor such as melanoma, head and neck, liver or kidney cancer. Written as DNA, the CDR3 is TGTGCCAGCAGTTACACTAGCGGGGATAAGGTAGGCGAGCAGTACTTC. This gives the protein CASSYTSGDKVGEQYF.